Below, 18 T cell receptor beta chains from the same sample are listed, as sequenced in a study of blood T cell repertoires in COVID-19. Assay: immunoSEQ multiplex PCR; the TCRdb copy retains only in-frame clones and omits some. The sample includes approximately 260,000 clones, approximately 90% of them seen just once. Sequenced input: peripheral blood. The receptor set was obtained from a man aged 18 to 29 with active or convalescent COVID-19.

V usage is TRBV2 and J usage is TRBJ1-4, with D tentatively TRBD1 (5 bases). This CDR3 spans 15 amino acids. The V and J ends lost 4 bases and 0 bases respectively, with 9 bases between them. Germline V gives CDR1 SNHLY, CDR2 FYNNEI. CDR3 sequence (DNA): TGTGCCAGCAGTGGGAGGGGCGCAACTAATGAAAAACTGTTTTTT. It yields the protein CASSGRGATNEKLFF.

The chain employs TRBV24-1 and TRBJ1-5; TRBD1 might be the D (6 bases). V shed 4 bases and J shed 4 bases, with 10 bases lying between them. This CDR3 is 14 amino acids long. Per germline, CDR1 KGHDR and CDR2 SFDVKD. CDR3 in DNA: TGTGCCACCAGTGACGGGGGGCGTAATCAGCCCCAGCATTTT. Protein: CATSDGGRNQPQHF.

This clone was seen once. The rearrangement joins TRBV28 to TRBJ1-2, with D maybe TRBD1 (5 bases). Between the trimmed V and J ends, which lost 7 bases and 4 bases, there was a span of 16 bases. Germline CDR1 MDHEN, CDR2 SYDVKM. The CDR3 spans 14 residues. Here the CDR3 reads CASTPPRAVYGYTF. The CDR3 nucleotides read TGTGCCAGCACCCCCCCCAGGGCAGTCTATGGCTACACCTTC.

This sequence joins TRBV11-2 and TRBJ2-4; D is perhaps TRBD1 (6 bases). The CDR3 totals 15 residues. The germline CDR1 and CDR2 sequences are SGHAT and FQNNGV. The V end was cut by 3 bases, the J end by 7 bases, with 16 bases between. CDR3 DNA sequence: TGTGCCAGCAGCTTGTCGACAGGACCTGAGAACATTCAGTACTTC. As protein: CASSLSTGPENIQYF.

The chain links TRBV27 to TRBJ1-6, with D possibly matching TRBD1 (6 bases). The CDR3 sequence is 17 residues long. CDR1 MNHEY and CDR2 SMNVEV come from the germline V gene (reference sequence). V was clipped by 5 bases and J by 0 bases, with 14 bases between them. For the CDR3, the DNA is TGTGCCAGCAGTCCACGGACAGCAAGCTCCTATAATTCACCCCTCCACTTT. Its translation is CASSPRTASSYNSPLHF.

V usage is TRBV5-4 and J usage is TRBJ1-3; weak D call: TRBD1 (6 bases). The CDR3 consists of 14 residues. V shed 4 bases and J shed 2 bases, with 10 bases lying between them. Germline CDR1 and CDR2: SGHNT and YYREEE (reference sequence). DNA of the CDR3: TGTGCCAGCAGCCTCGGGACACCTGGAAACACCATATATTTT. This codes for CASSLGTPGNTIYF.

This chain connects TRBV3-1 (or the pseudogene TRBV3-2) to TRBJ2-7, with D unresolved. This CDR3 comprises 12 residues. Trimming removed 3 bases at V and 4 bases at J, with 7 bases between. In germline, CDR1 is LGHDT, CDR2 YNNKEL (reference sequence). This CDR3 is CASSHEFYEQYF. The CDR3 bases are TGTGCCAGCAGCCACGAGTTTTACGAGCAGTACTTC.

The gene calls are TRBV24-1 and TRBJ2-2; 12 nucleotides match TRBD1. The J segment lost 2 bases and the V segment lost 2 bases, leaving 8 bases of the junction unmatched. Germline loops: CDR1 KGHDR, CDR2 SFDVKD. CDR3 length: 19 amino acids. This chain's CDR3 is CATSDSWGQGAFNTGELFF. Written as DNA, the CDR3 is TGTGCCACCAGTGATTCTTGGGGACAGGGGGCCTTTAACACCGGGGAGCTGTTTTTT.

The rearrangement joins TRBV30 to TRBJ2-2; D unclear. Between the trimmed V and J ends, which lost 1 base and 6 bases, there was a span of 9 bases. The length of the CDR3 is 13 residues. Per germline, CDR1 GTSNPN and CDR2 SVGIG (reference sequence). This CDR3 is CAWSGYYSGELFF. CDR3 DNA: TGTGCCTGGAGTGGGTATTACTCCGGGGAGCTGTTTTTT.

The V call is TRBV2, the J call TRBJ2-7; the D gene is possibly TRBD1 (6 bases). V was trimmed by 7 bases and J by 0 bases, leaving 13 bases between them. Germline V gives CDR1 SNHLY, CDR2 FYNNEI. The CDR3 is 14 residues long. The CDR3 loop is CASTGQGHSYEQYF. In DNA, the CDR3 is TGTGCCAGCACGGGGCAGGGGCACTCCTACGAGCAGTACTTC.

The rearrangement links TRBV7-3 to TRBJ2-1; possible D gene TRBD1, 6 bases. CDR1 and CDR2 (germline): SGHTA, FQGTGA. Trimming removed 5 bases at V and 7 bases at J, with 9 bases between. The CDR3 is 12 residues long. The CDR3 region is CASSLTGNEQFF. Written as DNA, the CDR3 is TGTGCCAGCAGCCTTACAGGGAATGAGCAGTTCTTC.

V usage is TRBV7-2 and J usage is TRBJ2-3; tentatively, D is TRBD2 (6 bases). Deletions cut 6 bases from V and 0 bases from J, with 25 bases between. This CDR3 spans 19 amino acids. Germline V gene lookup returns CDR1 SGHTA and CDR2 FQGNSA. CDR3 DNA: TGTGCCAGCAGTAAAGTGTGGTTGCTGGGCGGGAAAAGCACAGATACGCAGTATTTT. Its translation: CASSKVWLLGGKSTDTQYF.

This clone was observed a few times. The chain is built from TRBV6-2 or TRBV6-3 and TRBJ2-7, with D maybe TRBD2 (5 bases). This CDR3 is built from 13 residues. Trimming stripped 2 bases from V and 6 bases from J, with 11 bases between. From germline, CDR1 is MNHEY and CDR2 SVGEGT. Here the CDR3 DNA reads TGTGCCAGCAGTTACGGCGGACTTGGCGAGCAGTACTTC. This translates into CASSYGGLGEQYF.

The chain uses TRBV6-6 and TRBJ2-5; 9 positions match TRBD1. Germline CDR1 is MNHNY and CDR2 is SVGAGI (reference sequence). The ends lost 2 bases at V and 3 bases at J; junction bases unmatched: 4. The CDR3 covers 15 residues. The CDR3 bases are TGTGCCAGCAGTTACCGGTGGGACAGGGAAGAGACCCAGTACTTC. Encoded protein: CASSYRWDREETQYF.

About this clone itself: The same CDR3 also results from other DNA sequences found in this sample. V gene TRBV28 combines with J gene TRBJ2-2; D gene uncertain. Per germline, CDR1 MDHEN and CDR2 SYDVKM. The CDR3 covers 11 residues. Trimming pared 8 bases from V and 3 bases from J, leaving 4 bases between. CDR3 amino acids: CASSYTGELFF. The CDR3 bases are TGTGCCAGCTCTTACACCGGGGAGCTGTTTTTT.

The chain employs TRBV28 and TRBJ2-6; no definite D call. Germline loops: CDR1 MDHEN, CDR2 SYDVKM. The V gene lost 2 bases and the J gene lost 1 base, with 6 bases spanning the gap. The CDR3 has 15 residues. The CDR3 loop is CASSLGQSGANVLTF. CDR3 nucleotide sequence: TGTGCCAGCAGTTTAGGCCAGTCTGGGGCCAACGTCCTGACTTTC.

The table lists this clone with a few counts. The CDR3 sequence is CASTLQVNEKLFF. The CDR3 DNA is TGTGCCAGCACGTTGCAGGTTAATGAAAAACTGTTTTTT. This chain joins TRBV7-9 and TRBJ1-4; D call uncertain. The CDR3 is made up of 13 amino acids. Germline values: CDR1 SEHNR, CDR2 FQNEAQ (reference sequence). The V end was cut by 7 bases, the J end by 4 bases, with 10 bases between.

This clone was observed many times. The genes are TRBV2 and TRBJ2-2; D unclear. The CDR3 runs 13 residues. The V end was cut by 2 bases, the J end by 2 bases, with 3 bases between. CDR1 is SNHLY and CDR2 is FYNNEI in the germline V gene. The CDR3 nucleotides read TGTGCCAGCAGTGAACCTAACACCGGGGAGCTGTTTTTT. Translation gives CASSEPNTGELFF.